Only one count was recorded for the clone carrying this TCR beta chain. The sample is drawn from a study of blood T cell repertoires in COVID-19. Across the study: Whether acute or convalescent, the COVID-19 samples came from the United States, Italy and Spain. The cDNA or gDNA used as material had been derived from T cells, B-cell-depleted T cells, or PBMCs.

The authors' processing: Using reference gene primer amplification, nucleated cell counts were estimated. TCRdb's table, derived via immunoSEQ multiplex PCR, lists solely in-frame clones and lacks some. For V, J and clone size, that table is used; D and trimming come from the DNA. The data hold more than 65,000 clones, with roughly 89% observed a single time. Germline V gene data show CDR1 as MNHEY and CDR2 as SMNVEV (reference sequence). Trimming cost V 5 bases and J 0 bases; bases outside gene matches: 6. The CDR3 contains 15 residues. The sequenced sample consisted of peripheral blood. The receptor was derived from a human donor in a cohort sampled during active COVID-19. The chain recombines TRBV27 with TRBJ1-2; 7 nucleotides align to TRBD1. The CDR3 bases are TGTGCCAGCAGTCCGCGGGACAGCGCTAACTATGGCTACACCTTC. Translation gives CASSPRDSANYGYTF.